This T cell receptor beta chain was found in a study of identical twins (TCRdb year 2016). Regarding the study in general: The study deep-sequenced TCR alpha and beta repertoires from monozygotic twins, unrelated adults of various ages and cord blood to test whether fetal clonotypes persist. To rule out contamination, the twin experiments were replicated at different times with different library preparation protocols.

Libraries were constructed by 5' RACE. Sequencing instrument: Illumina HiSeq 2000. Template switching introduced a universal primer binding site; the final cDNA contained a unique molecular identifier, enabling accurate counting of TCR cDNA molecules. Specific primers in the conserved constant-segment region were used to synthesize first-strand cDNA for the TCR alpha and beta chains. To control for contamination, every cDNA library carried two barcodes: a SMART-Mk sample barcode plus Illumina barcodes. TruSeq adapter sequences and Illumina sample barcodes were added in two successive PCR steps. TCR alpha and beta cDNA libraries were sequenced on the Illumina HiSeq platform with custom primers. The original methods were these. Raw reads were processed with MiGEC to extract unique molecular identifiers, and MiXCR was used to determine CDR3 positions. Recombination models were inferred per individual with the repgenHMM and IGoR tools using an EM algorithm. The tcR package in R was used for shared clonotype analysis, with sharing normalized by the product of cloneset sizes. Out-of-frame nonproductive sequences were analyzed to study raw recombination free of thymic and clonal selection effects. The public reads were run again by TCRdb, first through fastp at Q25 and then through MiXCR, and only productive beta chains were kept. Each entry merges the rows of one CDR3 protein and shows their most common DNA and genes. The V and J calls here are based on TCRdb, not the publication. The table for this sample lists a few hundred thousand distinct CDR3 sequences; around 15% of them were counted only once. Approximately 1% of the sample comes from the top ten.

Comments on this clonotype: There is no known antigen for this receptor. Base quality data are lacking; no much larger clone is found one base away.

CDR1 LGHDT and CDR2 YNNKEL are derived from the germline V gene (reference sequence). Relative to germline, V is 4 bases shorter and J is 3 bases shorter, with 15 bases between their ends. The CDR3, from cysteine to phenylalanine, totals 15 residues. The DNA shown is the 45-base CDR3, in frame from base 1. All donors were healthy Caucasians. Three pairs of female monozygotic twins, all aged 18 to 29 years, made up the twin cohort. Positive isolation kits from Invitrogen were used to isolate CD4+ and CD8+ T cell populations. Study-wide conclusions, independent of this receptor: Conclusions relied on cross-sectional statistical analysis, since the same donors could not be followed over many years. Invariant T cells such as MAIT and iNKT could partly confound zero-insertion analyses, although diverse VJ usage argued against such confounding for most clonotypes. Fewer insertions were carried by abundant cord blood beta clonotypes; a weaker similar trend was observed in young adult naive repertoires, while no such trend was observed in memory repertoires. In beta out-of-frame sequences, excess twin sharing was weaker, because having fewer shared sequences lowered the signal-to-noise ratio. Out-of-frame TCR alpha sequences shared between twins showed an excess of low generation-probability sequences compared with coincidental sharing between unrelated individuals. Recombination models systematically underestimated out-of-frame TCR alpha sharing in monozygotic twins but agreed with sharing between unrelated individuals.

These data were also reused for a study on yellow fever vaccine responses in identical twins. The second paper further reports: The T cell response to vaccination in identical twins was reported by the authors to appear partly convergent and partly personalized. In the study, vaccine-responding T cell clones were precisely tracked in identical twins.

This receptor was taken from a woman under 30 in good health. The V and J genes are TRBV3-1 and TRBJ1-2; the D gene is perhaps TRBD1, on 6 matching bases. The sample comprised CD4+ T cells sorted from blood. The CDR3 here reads CASSRKQGQDYGYTF. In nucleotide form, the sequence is TGTGCCAGCAGCCGGAAACAGGGTCAGGACTATGGCTACACCTTC.